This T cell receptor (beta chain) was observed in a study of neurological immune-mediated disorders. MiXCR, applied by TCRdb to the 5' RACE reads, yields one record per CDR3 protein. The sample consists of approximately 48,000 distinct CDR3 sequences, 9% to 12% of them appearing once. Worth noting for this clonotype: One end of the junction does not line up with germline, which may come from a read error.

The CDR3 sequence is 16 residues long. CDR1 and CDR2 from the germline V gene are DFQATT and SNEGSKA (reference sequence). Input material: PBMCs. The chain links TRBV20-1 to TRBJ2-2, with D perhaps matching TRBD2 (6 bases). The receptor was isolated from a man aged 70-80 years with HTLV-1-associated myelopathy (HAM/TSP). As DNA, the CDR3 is TGCAGTGCTAGAGCGGCTGAGGAGGGAGACACCAGGGAGCTGTTTTTT. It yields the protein CSARAAEEGDTRELFF.